This T cell receptor beta chain came from a study of memory B cells and T cells in multiple sclerosis. Overall study findings and caveats: Clone-set sizes differed between compartments, so shared clonotype counts needed normalization.

In regard to this clone: Antigen unknown.

CDR3 length: 18 residues. V was clipped by 5 bases and J by 4 bases, with 24 bases between them. In germline, CDR1 is SGHTA, CDR2 FQGNSA. CFSE-dim autoproliferating and CFSE-high non-proliferating T cells from unstimulated culture were sequenced separately. Replicate wells were pooled after more than 6 days of stimulus-free culture of 5x10^7 CFSE-labeled PBMCs. The PBMCs received 0.5 uM CFSE and serum-free culture with no added stimuli. Clones were read by immunoSEQ multiplex PCR, and TCRdb kept only the in-frame ones, dropping some. The data hold under 50,000 clones, with almost 85% observed a single time.

The TCR originated in a human donor with multiple sclerosis. The chain joins TRBV7-2 to TRBJ2-1; perhaps D is TRBD1 or TRBD2 (6 bases each). Material: PBMCs from blood kept in culture. The CDR3 here is CASSPKVTGALYYNEQFF. The CDR3 nucleotides are TGTGCCAGCAGCCCCAAAGTGACGGGGGCCCTTTATTACAATGAGCAGTTCTTC.